Sequencing of this TCR beta chain was carried out in a study of OX40 agonist ivuxolimab in advanced cancers. Regarding the study as a whole: Still undetermined is the antigen specificity of the expanded peripheral T cells.

Note on this clone: Antigen unknown.

Clones were sequenced by immunoSEQ multiplex PCR, and TCRdb holds only the in-frame ones, with some missing. This sample has roughly 77,000 clones, with about nine tenths found just once. The clonotype originates from an adult with an advanced solid tumor such as melanoma, head and neck, liver or kidney cancer. This specimen consisted of CD4+ or CD8+ T cells sorted from blood, obtained in a trial of the OX40 agonist ivuxolimab.

The CDR3 spells CASSPPKAGSSGNTIYF. The CDR3 nucleotides are TGTGCCAGCTCACCACCTAAAGCGGGTTCCTCTGGAAACACCATATATTTT. The V call is TRBV18, the J call TRBJ1-3; the D is unclear. V dropped 0 bases and J dropped 0 bases, with 12 bases sitting between them. The CDR3 is 17 residues long. CDR1 and CDR2 from the germline V gene are KGHSH and LQKENI. The full variable domain, its missing parts supplied by reference TRBV18 and TRBJ1-3, is NAGVMQNPRHLVRRRGQEARLRCSPMKGHSHVYWYRQLPEEGLKFMVYLQKENIIDESGMPKERFSAEFPKEGPSILRIQQVVRGDSAAYFCASSPPKAGSSGNTIYFGEGSWLTVV.